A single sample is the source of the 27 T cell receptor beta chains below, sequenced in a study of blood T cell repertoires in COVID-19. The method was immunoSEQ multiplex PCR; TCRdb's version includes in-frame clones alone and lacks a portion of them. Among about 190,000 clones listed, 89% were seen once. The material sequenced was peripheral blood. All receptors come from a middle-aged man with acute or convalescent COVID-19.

The CDR3 DNA reads TGCGCCAGCAGTACAGGGTGGAACGGGGAGCTGTTTTTT. Its translation: CASSTGWNGELFF. V is TRBV10-1 and J is TRBJ2-2; a possible D gene is TRBD1 (6 bases). This CDR3 has 13 amino acids. Between the trimmed V and J ends, which lost 5 bases and 7 bases, there was a span of 11 bases. Germline V gene lookup returns CDR1 WNHNN and CDR2 SYGVQD (reference sequence).

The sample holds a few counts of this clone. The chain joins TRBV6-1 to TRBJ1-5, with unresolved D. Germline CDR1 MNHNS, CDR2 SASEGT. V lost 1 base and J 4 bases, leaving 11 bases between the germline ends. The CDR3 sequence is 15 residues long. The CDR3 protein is CASSEVRVQNQPQHF. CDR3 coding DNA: TGTGCCAGCAGTGAAGTGAGGGTACAAAATCAGCCCCAGCATTTT.

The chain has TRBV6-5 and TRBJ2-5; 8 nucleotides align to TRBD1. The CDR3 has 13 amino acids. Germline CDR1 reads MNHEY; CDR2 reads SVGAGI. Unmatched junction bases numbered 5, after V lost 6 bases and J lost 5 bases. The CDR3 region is CASSGQGLETQYF. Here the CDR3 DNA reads TGTGCCAGCAGCGGACAGGGTCTGGAGACCCAGTACTTC.

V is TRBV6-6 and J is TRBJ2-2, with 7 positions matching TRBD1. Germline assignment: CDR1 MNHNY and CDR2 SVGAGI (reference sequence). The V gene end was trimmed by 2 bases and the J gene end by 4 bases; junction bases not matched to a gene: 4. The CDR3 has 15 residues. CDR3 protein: CASSYPTGRTGELFF. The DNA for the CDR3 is TGTGCCAGCAGTTACCCGACAGGGCGCACCGGGGAGCTGTTTTTT.

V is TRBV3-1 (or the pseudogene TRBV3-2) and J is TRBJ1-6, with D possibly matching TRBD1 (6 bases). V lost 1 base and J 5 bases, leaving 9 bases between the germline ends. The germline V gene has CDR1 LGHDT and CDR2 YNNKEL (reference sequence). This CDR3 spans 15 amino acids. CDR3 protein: CASSQVGQNNSPLHF. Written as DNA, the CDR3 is TGTGCCAGCAGCCAAGTAGGACAGAATAATTCACCCCTCCACTTT.

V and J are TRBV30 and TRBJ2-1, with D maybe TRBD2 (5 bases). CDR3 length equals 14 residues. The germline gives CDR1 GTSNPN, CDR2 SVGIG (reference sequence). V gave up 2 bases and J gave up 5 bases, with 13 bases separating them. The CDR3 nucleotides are TGTGCCTGGAGTCGTTCTAGCCTTCACAATGAGCAGTTCTTC. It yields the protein CAWSRSSLHNEQFF.

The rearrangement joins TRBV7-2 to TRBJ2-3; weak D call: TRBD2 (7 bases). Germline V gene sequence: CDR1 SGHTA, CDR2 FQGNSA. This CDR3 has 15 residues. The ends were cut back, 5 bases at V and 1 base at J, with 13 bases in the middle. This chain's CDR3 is CASSLRRGRTDTQYF. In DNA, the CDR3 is TGTGCCAGCAGCCTGAGGCGGGGGCGCACAGATACGCAGTATTTT.

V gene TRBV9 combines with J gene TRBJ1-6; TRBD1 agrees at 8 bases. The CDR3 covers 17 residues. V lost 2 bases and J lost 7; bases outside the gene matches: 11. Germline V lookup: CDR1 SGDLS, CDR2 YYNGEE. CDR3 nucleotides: TGTGCCAGCAGCGTTCTTCCCGGGACAGGACAAAATTCACCCCTCCACTTT. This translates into CASSVLPGTGQNSPLHF.

CDR3: CASSMTGSTDTQYF. CDR3 DNA: TGCGCCAGCAGCATGACAGGGTCCACAGATACGCAGTATTTT. This sequence joins TRBV5-1 and TRBJ2-3; TRBD1 agrees at 7 bases. The length of the CDR3 is 14 residues. Trimming removed 4 bases from V and 2 bases from J; junction bases left unmatched: 4. CDR1 SGHRS and CDR2 YFSETQ come from the germline V gene.

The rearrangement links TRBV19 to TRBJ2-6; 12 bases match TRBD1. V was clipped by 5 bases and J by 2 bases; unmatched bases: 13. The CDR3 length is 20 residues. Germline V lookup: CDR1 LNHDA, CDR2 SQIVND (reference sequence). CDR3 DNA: TGTGCCAGTAGTCATACCGTAGCCGGGACAGGGGGCCCTGGGGCCAACGTCCTGACTTTC. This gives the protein CASSHTVAGTGGPGANVLTF.

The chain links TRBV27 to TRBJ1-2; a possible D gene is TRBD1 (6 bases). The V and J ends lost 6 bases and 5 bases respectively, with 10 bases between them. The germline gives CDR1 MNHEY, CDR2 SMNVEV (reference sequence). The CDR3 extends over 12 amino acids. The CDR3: CASRGQGYGYTF. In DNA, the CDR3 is TGTGCCAGCAGGGGCCAGGGGTATGGCTACACCTTC.

CDR3 amino acids: CASSPRLAGSTDTQYF. Here the CDR3 DNA reads TGTGCCAGCAGCCCCAGACTAGCGGGTAGCACAGATACGCAGTATTTT. This rearrangement joins TRBV7-2 to TRBJ2-3; 10 nucleotides agree with TRBD2. The CDR3 is made up of 16 amino acids. CDR1 and CDR2 (germline): SGHTA, FQGNSA. The ends lost 5 bases at V and 0 bases at J; junction bases unmatched: 5.

The CDR3 region has the DNA TGTGCCAGCAGCCTAGGACAGGGAATGAACACTGAAGCTTTCTTT. Its protein is CASSLGQGMNTEAFF. The gene calls are TRBV7-6 and TRBJ1-1, with 8 bases that match TRBD1. The CDR3 spans 15 residues. CDR1 and CDR2 (germline): SGHVS, FNYEAQ. Germline trimming cut 5 bases from V and 0 bases from J; bases unmatched to any gene: 5. Together with reference TRBV7-6 and TRBJ1-1, the CDR3 gives the full variable domain: GAGVSQSPRYKVTKRGQDVALRCDPISGHVSLYWYRQALGQGPEFLTYFNYEAQQDKSGLPNDRFSAERPEGSISTLTIQRTEQRDSAMYRCASSLGQGMNTEAFFGQGTRLTVV.

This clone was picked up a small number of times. CDR3 DNA: TGTGCCAGCAGTTTAGTTGAGAATGAAAAACTGTTTTTT. It encodes CASSLVENEKLFF. This sequence joins TRBV12-3 or TRBV12-4 and TRBJ1-4, with D uncertain. This CDR3 is built from 13 residues. V was clipped by 1 base and J by 5 bases, with 5 bases between them.

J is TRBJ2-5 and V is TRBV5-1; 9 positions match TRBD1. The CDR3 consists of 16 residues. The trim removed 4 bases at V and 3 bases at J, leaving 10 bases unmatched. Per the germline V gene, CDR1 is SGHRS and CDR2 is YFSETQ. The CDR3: CASSPSSGTGKETQYF. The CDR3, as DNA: TGCGCCAGCAGCCCCTCCTCCGGGACAGGGAAAGAGACCCAGTACTTC.

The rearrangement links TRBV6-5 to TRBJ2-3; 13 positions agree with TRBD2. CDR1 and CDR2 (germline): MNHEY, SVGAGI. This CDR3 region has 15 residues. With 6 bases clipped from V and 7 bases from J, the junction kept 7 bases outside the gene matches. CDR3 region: CASRARTSGGYTQYF. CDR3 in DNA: TGTGCCAGCAGGGCAAGGACTAGCGGGGGTTATACGCAGTATTTT.

CDR3 coding DNA: TGTGCCAGCCAGGGACGGGAGGCTTTCTTT. The encoded protein is CASQGREAFF. The chain uses TRBV2 and TRBJ1-1; tentatively, D is TRBD1 (5 bases). The length of the CDR3 is 10 residues. The germline gives CDR1 SNHLY, CDR2 FYNNEI. Trimming removed 8 bases from V and 11 bases from J, with 12 bases in between.

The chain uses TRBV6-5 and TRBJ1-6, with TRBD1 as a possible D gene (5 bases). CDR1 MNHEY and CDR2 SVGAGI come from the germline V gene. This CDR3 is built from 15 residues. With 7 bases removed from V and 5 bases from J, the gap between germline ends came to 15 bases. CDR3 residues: CASNKRQFNNSPLHF. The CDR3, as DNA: TGTGCCAGCAACAAAAGACAGTTTAATAATTCACCCCTCCACTTT.

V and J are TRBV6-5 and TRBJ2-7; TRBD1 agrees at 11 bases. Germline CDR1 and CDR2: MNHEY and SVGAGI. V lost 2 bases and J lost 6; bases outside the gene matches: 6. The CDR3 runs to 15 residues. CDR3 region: CASSYSGQGASEQYF. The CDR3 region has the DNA TGTGCCAGCAGTTACAGCGGACAGGGGGCTTCCGAGCAGTACTTC.

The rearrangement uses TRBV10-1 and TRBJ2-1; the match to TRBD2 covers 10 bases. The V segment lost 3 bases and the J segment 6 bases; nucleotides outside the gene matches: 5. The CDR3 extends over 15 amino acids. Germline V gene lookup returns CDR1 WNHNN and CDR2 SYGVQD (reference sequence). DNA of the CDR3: TGCGCCAGCAGTGATAAGGGGACTAGCGTCAATGAGCAGTTCTTC. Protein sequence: CASSDKGTSVNEQFF.

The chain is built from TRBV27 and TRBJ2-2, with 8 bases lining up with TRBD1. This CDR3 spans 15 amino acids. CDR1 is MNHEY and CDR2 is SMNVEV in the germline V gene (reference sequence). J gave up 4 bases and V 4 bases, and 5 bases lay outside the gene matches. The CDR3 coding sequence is TGTGCCAGCAGTTCCCACAGGGGGATCACCGGGGAGCTGTTTTTT. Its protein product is CASSSHRGITGELFF.

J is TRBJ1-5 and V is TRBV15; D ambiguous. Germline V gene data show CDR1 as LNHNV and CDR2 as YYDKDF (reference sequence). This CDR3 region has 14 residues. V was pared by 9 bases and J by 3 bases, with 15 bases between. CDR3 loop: CATKRDRNNQPQHF. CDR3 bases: TGTGCCACGAAGAGGGATAGGAACAATCAGCCCCAGCATTTT.

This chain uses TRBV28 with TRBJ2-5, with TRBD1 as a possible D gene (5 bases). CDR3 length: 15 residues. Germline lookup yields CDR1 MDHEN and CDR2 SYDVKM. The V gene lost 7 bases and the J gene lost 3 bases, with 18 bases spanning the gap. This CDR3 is CASTSGGHTEETQYF. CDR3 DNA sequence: TGTGCCAGCACTTCAGGCGGACACACTGAAGAGACCCAGTACTTC.

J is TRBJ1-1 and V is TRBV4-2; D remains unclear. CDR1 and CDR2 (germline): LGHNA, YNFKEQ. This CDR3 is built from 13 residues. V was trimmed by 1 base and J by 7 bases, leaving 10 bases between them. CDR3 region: CASSQAVGFEAFF. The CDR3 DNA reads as TGTGCCAGCAGCCAAGCTGTCGGGTTTGAAGCTTTCTTT.

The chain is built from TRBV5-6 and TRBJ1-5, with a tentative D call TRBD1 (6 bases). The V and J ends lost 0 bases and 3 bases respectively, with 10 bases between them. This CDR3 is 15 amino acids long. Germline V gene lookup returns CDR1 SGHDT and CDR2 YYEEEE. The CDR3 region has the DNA TGTGCCAGCAGCTTGGGGACAGCTGACAATCAGCCCCAGCATTTT. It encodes CASSLGTADNQPQHF.

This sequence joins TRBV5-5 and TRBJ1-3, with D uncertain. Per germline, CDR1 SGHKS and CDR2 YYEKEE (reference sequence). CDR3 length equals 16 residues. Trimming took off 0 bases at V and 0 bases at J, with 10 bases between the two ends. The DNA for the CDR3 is TGTGCCAGCAGCTTGGGGCAGGCGAGCTCTGGAAACACCATATATTTT. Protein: CASSLGQASSGNTIYF.

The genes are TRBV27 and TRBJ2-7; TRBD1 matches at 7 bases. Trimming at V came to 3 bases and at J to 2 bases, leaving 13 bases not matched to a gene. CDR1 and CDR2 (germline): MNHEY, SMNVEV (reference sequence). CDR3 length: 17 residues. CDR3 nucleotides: TGTGCCAGCAGTTTCCAGCTCGGGGACAGAACTACCTACGAGCAGTACTTC. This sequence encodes CASSFQLGDRTTYEQYF.